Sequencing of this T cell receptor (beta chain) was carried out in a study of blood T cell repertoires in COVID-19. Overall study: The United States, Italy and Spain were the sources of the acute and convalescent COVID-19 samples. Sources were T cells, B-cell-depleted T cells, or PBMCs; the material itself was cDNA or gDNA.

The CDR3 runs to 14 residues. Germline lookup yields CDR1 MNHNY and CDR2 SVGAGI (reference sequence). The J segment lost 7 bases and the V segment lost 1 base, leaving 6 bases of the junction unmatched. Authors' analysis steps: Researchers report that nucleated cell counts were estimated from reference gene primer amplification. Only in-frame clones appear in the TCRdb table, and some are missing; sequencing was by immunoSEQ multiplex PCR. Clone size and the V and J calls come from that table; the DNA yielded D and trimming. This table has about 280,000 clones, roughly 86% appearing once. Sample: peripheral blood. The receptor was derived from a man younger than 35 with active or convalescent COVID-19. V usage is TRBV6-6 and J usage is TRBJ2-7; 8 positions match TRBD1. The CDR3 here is CASSYLQGGYEQYF. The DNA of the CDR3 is TGTGCCAGCAGTTACTTACAGGGGGGTTATGAGCAGTACTTC.